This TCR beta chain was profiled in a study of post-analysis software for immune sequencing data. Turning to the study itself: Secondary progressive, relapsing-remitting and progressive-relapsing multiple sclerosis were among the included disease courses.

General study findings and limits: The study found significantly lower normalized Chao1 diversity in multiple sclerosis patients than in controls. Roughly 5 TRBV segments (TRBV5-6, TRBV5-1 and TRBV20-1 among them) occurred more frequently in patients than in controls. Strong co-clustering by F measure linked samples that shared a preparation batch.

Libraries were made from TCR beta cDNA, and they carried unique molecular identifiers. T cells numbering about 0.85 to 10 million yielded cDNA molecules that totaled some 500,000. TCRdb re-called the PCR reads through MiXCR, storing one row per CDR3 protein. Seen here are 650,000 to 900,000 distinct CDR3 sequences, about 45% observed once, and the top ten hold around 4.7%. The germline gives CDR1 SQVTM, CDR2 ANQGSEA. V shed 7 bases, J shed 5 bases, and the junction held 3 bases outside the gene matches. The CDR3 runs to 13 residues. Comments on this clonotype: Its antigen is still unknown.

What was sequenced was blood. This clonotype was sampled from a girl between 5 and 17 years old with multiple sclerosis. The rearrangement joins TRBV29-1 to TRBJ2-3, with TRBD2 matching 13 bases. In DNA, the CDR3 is TGCAGCGACTGGACTAGCGGGAGAGATACGCAGTATTTT. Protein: CSDWTSGRDTQYF.